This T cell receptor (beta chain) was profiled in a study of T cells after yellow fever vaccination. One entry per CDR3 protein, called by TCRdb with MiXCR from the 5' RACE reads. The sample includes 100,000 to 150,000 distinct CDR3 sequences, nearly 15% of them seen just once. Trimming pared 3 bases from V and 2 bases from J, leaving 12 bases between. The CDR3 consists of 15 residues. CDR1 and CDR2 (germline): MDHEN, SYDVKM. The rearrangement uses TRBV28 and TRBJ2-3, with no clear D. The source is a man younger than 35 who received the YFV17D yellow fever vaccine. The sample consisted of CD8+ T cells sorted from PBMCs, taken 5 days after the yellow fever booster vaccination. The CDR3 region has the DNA TGTGCCAGCAGTTTCCGGGCAGGCCACACAGATACGCAGTATTTT. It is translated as CASSFRAGHTDTQYF.